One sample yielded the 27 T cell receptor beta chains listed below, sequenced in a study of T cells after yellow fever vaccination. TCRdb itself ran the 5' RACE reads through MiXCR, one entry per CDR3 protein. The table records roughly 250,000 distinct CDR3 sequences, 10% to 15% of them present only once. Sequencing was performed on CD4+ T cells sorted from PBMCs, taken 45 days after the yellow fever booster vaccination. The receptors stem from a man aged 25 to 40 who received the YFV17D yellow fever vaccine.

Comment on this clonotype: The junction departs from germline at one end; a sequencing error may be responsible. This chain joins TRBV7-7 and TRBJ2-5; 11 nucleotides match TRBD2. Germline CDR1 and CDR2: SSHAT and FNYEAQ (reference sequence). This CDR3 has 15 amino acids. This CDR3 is CASSSLAGGAETQYF. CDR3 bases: TGTGCTAGCAGCTCATTAGCGGGAGGGGCAGAGACCCAGTACTTC.

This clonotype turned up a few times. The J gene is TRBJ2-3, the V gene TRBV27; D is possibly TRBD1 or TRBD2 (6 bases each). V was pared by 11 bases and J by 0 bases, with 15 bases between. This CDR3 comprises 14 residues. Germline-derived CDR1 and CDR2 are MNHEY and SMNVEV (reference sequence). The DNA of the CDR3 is TGTGCCGCCAAGGGGGGTCATAGCACAGATACGCAGTATTTT. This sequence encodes CAAKGGHSTDTQYF.

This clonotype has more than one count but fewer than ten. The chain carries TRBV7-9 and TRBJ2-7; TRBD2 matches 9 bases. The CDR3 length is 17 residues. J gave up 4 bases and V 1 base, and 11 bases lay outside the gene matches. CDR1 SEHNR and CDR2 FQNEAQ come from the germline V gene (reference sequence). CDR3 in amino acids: CASSLDRREGLGYEQYF. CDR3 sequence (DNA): TGTGCCAGCAGCTTAGATCGGCGGGAGGGCCTGGGGTACGAGCAGTACTTC.

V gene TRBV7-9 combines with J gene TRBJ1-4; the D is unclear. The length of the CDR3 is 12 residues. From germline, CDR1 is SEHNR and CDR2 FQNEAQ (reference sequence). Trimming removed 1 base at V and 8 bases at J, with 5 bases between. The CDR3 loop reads CASSLVSEKLFF. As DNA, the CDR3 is TGTGCCAGCAGCTTAGTATCGGAAAAACTGTTTTTT.

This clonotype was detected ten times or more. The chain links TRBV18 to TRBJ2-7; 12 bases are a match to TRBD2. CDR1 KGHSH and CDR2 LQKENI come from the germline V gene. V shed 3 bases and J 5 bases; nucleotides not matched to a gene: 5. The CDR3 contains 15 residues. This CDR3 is CASSPRTSGNHEQYF. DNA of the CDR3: TGTGCCAGCTCACCTCGGACTAGCGGGAACCACGAGCAGTACTTC.

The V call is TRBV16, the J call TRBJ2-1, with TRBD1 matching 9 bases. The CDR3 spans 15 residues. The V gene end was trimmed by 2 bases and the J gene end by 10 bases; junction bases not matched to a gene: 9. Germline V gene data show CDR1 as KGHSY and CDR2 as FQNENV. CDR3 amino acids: CASSQPDRGLGEQFF. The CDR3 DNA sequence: TGTGCCAGCAGCCAACCCGACAGGGGGTTGGGGGAGCAGTTCTTC. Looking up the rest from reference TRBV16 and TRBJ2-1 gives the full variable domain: GEEVAQTPKHLVRGEGQKAKLYCAPIKGHSYVFWYQQVLKNEFKFLISFQNENVFDETGMPKERFSAKCLPNSPCSLEIQATKLEDSAVYFCASSQPDRGLGEQFFGPGTRLTVL.

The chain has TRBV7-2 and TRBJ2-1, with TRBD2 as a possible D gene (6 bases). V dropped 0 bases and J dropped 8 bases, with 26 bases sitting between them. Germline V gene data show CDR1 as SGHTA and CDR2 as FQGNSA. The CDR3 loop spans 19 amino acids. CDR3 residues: CASSLASGPSYGERDEQFF. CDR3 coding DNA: TGTGCCAGCAGCTTAGCTTCAGGTCCCTCGTACGGGGAGCGGGATGAGCAGTTCTTC.

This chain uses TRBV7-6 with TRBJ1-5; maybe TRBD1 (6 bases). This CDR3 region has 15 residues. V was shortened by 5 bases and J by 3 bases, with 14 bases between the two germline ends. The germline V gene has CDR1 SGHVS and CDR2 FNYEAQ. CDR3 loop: CASSPDGGINQPQHF. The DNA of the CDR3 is TGTGCCAGCAGCCCGGACGGGGGCATCAATCAGCCCCAGCATTTT.

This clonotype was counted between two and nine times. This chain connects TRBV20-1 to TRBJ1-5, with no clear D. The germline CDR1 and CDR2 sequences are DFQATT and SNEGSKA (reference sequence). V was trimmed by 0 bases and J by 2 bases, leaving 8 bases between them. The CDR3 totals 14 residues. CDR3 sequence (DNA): TGCAGTGCTAGAGATCACGGGGGCAATCAGCCCCAGCATTTT. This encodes CSARDHGGNQPQHF.

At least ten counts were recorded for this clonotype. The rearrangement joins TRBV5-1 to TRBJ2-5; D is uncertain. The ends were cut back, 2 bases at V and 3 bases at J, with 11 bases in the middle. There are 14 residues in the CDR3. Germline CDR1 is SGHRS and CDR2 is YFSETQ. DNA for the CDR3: TGCGCCAGCAGCTTTCTCGGTGGGAAAGAGACCCAGTACTTC. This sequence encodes CASSFLGGKETQYF.

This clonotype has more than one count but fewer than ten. This chain's CDR3 is CASSYRGRDYEQYF. DNA of the CDR3: TGTGCCAGCAGTTACCGGGGACGGGACTACGAGCAGTACTTC. The J gene is TRBJ2-7, the V gene TRBV6-5, with D perhaps assigned TRBD1 or TRBD2 (5 bases each). The CDR3 has 14 amino acids. From germline, CDR1 is MNHEY and CDR2 SVGAGI. V lost 2 bases and J 3 bases, leaving 11 bases between the germline ends.

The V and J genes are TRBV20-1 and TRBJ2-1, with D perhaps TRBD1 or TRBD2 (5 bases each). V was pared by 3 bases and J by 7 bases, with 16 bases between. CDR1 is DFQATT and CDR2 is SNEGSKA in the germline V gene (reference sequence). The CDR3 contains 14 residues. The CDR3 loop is CSARGHGGVNEQFF. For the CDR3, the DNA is TGCAGTGCTAGGGGGCATGGGGGAGTGAATGAGCAGTTCTTC.

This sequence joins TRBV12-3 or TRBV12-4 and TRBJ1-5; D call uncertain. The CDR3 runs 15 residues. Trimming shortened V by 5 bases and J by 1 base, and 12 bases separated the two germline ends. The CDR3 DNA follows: TGTGCCAGCAGTACCCACAGCGAGAGCAATCAGCCCCAGCATTTT. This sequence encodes CASSTHSESNQPQHF.

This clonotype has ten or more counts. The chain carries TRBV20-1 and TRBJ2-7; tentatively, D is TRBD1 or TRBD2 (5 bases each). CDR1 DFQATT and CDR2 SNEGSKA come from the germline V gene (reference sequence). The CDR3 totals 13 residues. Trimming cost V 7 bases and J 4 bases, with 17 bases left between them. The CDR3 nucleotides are TGCAGTGTATGTGGTCGTGGGGGTTACGAGCAGTACTTC. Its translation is CSVCGRGGYEQYF.

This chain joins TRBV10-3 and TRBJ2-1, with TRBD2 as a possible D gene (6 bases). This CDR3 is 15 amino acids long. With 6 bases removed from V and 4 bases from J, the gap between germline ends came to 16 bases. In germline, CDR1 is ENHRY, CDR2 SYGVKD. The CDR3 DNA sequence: TGTGCCATCAGCCAATTTGGGGAGGTATACAATGAGCAGTTCTTC. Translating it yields CAISQFGEVYNEQFF.

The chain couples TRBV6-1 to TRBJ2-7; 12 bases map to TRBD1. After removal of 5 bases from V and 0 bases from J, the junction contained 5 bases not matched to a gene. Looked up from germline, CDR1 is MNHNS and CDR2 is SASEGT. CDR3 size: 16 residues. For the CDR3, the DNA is TGTGCCAGCAGTCCCCAGGGACAGGGGGCCTCCTACGAGCAGTACTTC. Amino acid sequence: CASSPQGQGASYEQYF.

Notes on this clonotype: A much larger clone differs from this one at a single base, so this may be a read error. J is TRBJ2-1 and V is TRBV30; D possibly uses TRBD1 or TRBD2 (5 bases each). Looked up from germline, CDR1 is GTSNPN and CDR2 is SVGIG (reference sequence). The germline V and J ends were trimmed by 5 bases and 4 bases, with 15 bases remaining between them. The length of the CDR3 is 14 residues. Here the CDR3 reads CAWGGSVRYNEQFF. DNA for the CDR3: TGTGCCTGGGGGGGTAGCGTGAGATACAATGAGCAGTTCTTC.

The CDR3 here is CSARRQDYGYTF. CDR3 in DNA: TGCAGTGCTAGGAGACAGGACTATGGCTACACCTTC. The chain uses TRBV20-1 and TRBJ1-2; possible D gene TRBD1, 6 bases. V shed 3 bases and J shed 3 bases, with 8 bases lying between them. Germline CDR1 is DFQATT and CDR2 is SNEGSKA (reference sequence). This CDR3 is 12 amino acids long.

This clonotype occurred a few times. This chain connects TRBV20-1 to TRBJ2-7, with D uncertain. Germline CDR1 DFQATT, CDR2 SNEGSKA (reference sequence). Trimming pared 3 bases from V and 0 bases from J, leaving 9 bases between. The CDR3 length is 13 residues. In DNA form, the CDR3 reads TGCAGTGCTAGCGCCCCGGACTCCTACGAGCAGTACTTC. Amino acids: CSASAPDSYEQYF.

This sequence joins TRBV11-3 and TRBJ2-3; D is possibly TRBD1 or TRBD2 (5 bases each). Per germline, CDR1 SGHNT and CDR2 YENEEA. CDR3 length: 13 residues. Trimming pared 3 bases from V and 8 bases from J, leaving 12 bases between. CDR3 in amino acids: CASSFSRDRTQYF. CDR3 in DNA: TGTGCCAGCAGCTTTTCCAGGGACCGTACGCAGTATTTT.

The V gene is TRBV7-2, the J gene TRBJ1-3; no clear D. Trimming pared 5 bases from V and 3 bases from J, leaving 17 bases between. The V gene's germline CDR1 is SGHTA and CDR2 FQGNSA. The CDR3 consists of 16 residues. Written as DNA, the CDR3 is TGTGCCAGCAGCCCACAGACGGTTTCGATTGGAAACACCATATATTTT. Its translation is CASSPQTVSIGNTIYF.

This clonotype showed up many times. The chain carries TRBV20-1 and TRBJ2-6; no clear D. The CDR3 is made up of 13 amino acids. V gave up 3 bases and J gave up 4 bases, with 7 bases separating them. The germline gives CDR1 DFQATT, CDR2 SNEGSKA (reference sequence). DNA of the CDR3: TGCAGTGCTAGGGTCCCCGGGGCCAACGTCCTGACTTTC. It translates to CSARVPGANVLTF.

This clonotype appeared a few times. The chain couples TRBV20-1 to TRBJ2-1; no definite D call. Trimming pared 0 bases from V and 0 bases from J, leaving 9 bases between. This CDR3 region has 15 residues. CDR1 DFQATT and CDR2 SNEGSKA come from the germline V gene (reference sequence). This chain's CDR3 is CSARDLGNSYNEQFF. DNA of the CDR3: TGCAGTGCTAGAGATTTGGGGAACTCCTACAATGAGCAGTTCTTC.

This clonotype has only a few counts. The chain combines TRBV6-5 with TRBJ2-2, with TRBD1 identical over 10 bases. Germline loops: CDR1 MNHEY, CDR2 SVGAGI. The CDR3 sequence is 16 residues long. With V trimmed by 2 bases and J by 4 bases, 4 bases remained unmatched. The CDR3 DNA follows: TGTGCCAGCAGTTACCCCGGGACAGGGGTCACCGGGGAGCTGTTTTTT. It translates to CASSYPGTGVTGELFF.

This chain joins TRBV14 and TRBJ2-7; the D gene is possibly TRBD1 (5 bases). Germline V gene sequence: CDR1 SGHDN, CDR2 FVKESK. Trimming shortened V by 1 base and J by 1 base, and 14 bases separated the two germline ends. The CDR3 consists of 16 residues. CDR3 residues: CASSQGLPTASYEQYF. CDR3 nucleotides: TGTGCCAGCAGCCAAGGATTACCGACAGCTTCCTACGAGCAGTACTTC. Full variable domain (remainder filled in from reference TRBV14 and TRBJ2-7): EAGVTQFPSHSVIEKGQTVTLRCDPISGHDNLYWYRRVMGKEIKFLLHFVKESKQDESGMPNNRFLAERTGGTYSTLKVQPAELEDSGVYFCASSQGLPTASYEQYFGPGTRLTVT.

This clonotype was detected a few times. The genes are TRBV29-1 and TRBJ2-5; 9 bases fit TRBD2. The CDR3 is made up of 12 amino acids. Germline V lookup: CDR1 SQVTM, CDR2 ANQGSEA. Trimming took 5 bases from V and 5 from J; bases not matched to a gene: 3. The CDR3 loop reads CSVLAGSETQYF. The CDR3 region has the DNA TGCAGCGTTCTAGCGGGATCGGAGACCCAGTACTTC.

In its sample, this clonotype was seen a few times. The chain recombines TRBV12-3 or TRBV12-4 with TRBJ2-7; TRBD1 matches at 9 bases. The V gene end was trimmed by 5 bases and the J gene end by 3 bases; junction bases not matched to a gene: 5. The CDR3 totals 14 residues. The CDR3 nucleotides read TGTGCCAGCAGTCGGACAGGGGCACGCTACGAGCAGTACTTC. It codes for CASSRTGARYEQYF.